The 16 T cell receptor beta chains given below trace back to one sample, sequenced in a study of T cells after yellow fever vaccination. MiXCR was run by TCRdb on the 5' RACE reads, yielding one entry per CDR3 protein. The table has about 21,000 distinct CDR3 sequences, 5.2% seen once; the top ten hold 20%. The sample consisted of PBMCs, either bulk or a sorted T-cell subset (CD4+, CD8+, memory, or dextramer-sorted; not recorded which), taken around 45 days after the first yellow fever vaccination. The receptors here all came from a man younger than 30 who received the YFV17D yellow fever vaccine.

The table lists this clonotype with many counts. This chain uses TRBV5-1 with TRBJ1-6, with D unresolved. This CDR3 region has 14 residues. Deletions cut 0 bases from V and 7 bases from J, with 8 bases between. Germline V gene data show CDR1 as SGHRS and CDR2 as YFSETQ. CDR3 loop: CASSLDRSNSPLHF. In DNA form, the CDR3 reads TGCGCCAGCAGCTTGGATAGAAGCAATTCACCCCTCCACTTT.

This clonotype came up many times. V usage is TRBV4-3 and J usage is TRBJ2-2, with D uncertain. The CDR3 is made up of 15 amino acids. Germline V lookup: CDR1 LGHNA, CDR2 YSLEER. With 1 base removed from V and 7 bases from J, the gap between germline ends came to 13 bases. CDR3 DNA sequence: TGCGCCAGCAGCCAAGCCGCAGCTAGAATCGGGGAGCTGTTTTTT. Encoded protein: CASSQAAARIGELFF.

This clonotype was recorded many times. CDR3 DNA sequence: TGCGCCAGCAGCCAAGAAGGGACAGGGTACTACGAGCAGTACTTC. Its translation: CASSQEGTGYYEQYF. The rearrangement links TRBV4-3 to TRBJ2-7; TRBD1 matches at 9 bases. The trim removed 0 bases at V and 3 bases at J, leaving 3 bases unmatched. The CDR3 covers 15 residues. Per the germline V gene, CDR1 is LGHNA and CDR2 is YSLEER.

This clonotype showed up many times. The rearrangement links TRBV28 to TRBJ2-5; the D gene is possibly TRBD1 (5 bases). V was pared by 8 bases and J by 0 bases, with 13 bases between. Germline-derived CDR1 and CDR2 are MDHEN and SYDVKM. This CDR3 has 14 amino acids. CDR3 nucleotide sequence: TGTGCCAGCGGTATCCGGACATACCAAGAGACCCAGTACTTC. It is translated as CASGIRTYQETQYF.

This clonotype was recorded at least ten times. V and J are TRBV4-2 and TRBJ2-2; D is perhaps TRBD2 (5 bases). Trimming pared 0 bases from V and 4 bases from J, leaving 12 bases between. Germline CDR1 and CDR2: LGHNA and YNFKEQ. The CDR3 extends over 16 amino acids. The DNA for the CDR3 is TGTGCCAGCAGCCAAGAGTGGAGGTCGGGCACCGGGGAGCTGTTTTTT. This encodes CASSQEWRSGTGELFF.

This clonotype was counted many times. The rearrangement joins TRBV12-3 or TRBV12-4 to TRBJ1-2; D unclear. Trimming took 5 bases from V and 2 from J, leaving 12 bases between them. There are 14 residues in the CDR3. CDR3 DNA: TGTGCCAGCAGTAGGACTGGGAGGAACTATGGCTACACCTTC. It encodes CASSRTGRNYGYTF.

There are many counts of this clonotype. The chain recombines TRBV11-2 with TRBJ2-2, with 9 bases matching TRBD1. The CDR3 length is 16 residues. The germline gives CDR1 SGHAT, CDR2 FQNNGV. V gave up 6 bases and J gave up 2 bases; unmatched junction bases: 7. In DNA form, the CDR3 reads TGTGCCAGCAGGACTCCGGGACAGGGAAACACCGGGGAGCTGTTTTTT. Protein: CASRTPGQGNTGELFF.

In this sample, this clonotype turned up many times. CDR3 DNA: TGTGCCAGCAGCTCAACAGGGGGCCTCACTGAAGCTTTCTTT. Translated, it gives CASSSTGGLTEAFF. This chain links TRBV7-2 with TRBJ1-1, with 9 bases matching TRBD1. The V gene's germline CDR1 is SGHTA and CDR2 FQGNSA. Germline trimming cut 4 bases from V and 4 bases from J; bases unmatched to any gene: 4. There are 14 residues in the CDR3.

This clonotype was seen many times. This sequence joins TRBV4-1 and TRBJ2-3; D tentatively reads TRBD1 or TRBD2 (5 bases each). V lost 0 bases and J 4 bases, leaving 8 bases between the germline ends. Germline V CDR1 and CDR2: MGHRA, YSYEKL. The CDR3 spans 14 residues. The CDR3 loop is CASSQDLGADTQYF. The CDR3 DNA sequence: TGCGCCAGCAGCCAAGATCTGGGGGCAGATACGCAGTATTTT.

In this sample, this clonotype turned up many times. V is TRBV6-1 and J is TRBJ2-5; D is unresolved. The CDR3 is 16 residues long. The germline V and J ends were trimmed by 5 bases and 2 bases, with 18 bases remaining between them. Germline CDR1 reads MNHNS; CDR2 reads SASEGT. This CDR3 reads CASSTGAWIVQETQYF. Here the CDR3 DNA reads TGTGCCAGCAGTACCGGAGCTTGGATAGTACAAGAGACCCAGTACTTC.

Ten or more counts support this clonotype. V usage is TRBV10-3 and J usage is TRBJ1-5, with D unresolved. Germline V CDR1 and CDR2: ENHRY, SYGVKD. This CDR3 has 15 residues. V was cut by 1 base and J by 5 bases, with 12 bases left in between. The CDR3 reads CAISELPGGDQPQHF. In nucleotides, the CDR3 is TGTGCCATCAGTGAGTTACCAGGCGGTGATCAGCCCCAGCATTTT.

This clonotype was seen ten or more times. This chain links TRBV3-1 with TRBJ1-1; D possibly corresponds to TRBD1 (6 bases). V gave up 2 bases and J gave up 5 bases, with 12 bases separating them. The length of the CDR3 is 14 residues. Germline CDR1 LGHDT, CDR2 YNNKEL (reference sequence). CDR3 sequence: CASSQFGGDTEAFF. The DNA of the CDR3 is TGTGCCAGCAGCCAATTCGGGGGCGATACTGAAGCTTTCTTT. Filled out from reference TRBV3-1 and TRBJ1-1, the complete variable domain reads DTAVSQTPKYLVTQMGNDKSIKCEQNLGHDTMYWYKQDSKKFLKIMFSYNNKELIINETVPNRFSPKSPDKAHLNLHINSLELGDSAVYFCASSQFGGDTEAFFGQGTRLTVV.

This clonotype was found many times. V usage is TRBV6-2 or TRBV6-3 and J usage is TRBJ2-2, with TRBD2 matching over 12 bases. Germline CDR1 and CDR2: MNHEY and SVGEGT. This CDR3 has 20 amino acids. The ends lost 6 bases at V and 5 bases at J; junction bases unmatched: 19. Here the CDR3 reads CASSLRGLAGGPLETGELFF. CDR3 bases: TGTGCCAGCAGCCTAAGGGGTCTAGCGGGGGGGCCGCTAGAGACCGGGGAGCTGTTTTTT.

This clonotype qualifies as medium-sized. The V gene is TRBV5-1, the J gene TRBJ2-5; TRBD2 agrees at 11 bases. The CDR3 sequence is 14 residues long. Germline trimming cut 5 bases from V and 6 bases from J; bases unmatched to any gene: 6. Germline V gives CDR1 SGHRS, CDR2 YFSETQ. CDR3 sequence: CASRTGLAGQTQYF. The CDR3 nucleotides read TGCGCCAGCAGGACCGGACTAGCGGGCCAGACCCAGTACTTC.

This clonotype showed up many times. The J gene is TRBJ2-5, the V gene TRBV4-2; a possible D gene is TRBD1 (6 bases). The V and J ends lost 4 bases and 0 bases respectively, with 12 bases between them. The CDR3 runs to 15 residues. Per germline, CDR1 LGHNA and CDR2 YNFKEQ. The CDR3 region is CASSRTWGHQETQYF. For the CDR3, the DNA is TGTGCCAGCAGCCGTACGTGGGGGCACCAAGAGACCCAGTACTTC.

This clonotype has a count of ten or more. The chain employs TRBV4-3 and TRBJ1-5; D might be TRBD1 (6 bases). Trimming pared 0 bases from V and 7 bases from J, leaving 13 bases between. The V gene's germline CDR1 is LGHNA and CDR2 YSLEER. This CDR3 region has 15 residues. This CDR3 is CASSQDSQGNQPQHF. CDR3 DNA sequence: TGCGCCAGCAGCCAAGATAGTCAGGGGAACCAGCCCCAGCATTTT.